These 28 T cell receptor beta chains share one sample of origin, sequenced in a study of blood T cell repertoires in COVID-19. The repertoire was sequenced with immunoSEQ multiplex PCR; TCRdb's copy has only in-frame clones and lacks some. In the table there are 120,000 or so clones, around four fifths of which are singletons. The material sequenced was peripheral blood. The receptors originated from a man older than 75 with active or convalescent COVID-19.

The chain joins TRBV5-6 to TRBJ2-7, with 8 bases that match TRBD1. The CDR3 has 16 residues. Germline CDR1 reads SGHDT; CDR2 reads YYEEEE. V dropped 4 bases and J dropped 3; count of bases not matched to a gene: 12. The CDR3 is CASSETGTGLFYEQYF. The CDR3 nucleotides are TGTGCCAGCAGCGAAACCGGGACAGGACTTTTCTACGAGCAGTACTTC.

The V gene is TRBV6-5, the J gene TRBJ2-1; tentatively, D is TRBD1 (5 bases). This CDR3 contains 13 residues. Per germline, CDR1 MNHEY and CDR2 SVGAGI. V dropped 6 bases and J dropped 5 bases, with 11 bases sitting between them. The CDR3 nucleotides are TGTGCCAGCAGCCGTCGACAGCACAATGAGCAGTTCTTC. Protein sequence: CASSRRQHNEQFF.

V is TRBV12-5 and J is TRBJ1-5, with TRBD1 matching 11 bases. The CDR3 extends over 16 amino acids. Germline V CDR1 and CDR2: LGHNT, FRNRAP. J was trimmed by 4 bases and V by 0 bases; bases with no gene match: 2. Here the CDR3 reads CASGLVGQGGNQPQHF. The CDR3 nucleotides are TGTGCTAGTGGTTTGGTGGGACAGGGGGGAAATCAGCCCCAGCATTTT.

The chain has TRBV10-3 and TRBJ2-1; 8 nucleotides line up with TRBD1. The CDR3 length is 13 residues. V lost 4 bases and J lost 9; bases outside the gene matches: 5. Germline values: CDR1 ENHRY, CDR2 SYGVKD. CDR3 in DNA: TGTGCCATCAGTGGGCAGGGGGCTAGTGAGCAGTTCTTC. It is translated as CAISGQGASEQFF.

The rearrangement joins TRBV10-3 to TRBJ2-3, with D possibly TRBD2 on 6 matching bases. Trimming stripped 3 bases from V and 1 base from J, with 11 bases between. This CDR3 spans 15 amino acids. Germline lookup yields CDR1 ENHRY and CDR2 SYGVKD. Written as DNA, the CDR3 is TGTGCCATCAGTGAAAGGCCGGGGGGCACAGATACGCAGTATTTT. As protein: CAISERPGGTDTQYF.

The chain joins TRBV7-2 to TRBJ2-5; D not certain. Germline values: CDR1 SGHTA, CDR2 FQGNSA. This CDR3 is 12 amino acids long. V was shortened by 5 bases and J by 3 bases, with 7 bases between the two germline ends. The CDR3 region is CASSQSKETQYF. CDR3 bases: TGTGCCAGCAGCCAATCTAAAGAGACCCAGTACTTC.

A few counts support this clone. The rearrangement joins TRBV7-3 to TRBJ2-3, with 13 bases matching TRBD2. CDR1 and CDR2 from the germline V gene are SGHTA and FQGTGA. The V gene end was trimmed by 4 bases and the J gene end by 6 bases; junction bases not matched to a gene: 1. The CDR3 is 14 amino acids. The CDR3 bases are TGTGCCAGCAGCTCGGGACTAGCGGGGGATACGCAGTATTTT. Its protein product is CASSSGLAGDTQYF.

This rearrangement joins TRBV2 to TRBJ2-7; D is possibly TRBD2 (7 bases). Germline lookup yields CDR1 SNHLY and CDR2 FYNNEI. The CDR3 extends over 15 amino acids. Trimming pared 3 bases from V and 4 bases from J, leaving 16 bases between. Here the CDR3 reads CASSDAGATGYEQYF. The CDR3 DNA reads TGTGCCAGCAGTGATGCGGGGGCGACTGGTTACGAGCAGTACTTC.

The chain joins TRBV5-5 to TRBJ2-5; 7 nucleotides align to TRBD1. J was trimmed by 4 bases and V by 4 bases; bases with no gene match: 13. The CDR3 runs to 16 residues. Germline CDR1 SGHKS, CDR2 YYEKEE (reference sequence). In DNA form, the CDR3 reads TGTGCCAGCAGCAACCCGACAGGGTCTGGTAGAGAGACCCAGTACTTC. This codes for CASSNPTGSGRETQYF.

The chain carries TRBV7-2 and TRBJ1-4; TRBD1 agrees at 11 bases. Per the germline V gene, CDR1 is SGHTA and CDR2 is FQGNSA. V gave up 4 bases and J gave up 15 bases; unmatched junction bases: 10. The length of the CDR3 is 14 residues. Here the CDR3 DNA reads TGTGCCAGCAGCTCCGGGACAGGGGGTTCGACAATGTTTTTT. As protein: CASSSGTGGSTMFF.

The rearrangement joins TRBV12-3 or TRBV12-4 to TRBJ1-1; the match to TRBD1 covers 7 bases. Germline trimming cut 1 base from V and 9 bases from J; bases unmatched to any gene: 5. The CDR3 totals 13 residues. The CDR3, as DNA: TGTGCCAGCAGTTTAGGAGGGGGCAGGAAAGCTTTCTTT. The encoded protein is CASSLGGGRKAFF.

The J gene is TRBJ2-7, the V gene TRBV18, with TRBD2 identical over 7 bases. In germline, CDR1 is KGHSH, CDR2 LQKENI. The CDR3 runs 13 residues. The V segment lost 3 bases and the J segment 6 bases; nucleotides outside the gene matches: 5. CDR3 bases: TGTGCCAGCTCACCCGCCTGGGGGGGCGAGCAGTACTTC. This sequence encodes CASSPAWGGEQYF.

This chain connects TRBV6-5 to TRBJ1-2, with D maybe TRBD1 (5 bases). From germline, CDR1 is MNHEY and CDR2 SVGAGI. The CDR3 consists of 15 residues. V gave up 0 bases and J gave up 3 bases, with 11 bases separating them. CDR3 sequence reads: CASSYSTRAYYGYTF. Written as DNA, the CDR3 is TGTGCCAGCAGTTACTCGACCAGGGCTTACTATGGCTACACCTTC.

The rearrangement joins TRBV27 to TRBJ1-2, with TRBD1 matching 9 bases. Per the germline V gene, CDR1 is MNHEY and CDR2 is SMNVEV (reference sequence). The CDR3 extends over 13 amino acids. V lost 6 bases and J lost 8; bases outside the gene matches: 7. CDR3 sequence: CASSLGQGTGYTF. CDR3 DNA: TGTGCCAGCAGCCTCGGACAGGGGACGGGCTACACCTTC.

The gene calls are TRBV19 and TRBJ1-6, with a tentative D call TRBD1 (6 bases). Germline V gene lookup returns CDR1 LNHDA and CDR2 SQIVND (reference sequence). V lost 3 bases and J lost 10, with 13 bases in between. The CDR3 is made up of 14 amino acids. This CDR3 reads CASSIVAGESPLHF. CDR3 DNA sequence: TGTGCCAGTAGTATTGTGGCAGGGGAATCACCCCTCCACTTT.

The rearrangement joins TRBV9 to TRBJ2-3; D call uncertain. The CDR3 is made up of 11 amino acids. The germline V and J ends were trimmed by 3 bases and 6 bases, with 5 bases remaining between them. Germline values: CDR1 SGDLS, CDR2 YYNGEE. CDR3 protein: CASSALDTQYF. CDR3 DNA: TGTGCCAGCAGCGCGTTGGATACGCAGTATTTT. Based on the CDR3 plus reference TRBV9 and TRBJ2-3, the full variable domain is DSGVTQTPKHLITATGQRVTLRCSPRSGDLSVYWYQQSLDQGLQFLIQYYNGEERAKGNILERFSAQQFPDLHSELNLSSLELGDSALYFCASSALDTQYFGPGTRLTVL.

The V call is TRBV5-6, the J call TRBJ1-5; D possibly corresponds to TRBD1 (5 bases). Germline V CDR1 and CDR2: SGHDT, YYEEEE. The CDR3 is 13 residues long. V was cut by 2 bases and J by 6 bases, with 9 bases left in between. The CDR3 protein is CASSLRGSQPQHF. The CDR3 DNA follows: TGTGCCAGCAGCTTAAGGGGAAGTCAGCCCCAGCATTTT.

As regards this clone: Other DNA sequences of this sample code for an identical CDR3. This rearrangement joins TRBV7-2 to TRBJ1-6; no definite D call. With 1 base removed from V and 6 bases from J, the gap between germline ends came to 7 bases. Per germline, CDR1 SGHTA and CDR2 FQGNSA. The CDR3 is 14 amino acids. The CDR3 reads CASSLERSNSPLHF. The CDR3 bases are TGTGCCAGCAGCTTAGAACGGTCTAATTCACCCCTCCACTTT.

CDR3 residues: CASSFQNYGYTF. The CDR3 region has the DNA TGTGCCAGCAGTTTTCAGAACTATGGCTACACCTTC. V is TRBV12-3 or TRBV12-4 and J is TRBJ1-2; D is ambiguous. The V gene lost 3 bases and the J gene lost 2 bases, with 4 bases spanning the gap. This CDR3 comprises 12 residues.

The CDR3 protein is CASSYPGATGTDTEAFF. The CDR3 coding sequence is TGTGCCAGCAGTTACCCAGGGGCAACAGGGACCGACACTGAAGCTTTCTTT. The chain employs TRBV6-2 or TRBV6-3 and TRBJ1-1, with D maybe TRBD1 (6 bases). The CDR3 is 17 residues long. In germline, CDR1 is MNHEY, CDR2 SVGEGT. Trimming left V 2 bases short and J 3 bases short, with 19 bases between.

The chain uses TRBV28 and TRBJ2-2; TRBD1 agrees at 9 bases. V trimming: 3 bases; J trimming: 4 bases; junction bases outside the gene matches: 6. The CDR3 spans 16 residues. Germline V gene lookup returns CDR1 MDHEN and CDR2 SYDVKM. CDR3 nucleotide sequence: TGTGCCAGCAGTTTCCGACAGGGGGTGCGCACCGGGGAGCTGTTTTTT. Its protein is CASSFRQGVRTGELFF.

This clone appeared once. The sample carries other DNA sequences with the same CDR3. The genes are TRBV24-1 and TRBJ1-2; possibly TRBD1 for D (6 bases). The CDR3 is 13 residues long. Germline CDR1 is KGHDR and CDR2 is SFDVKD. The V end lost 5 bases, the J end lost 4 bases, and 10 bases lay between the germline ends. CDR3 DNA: TGTGCCACCAGTGCAGGACAGAGCTATGGCTACACCTTC. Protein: CATSAGQSYGYTF.

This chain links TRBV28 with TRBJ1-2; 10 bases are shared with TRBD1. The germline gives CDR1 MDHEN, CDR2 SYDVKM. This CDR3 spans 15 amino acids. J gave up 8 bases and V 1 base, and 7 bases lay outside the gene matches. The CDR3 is CASSLSGTGDRGYTF. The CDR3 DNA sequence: TGTGCCAGCAGTTTATCCGGGACAGGGGATCGGGGCTACACCTTC.

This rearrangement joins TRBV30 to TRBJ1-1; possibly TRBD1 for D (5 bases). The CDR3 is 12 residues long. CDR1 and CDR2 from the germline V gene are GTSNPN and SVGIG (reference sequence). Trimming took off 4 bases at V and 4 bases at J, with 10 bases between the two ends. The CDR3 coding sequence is TGTGCCTGGAATAGAACAGGCACTGAAGCTTTCTTT. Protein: CAWNRTGTEAFF.

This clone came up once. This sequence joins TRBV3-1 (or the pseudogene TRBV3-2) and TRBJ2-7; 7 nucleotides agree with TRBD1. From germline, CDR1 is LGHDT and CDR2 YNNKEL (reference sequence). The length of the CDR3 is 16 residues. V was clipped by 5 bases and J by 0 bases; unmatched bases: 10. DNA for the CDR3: TGTGCCAGCAGCACCCGGACAGGTCCTTGCTCCTACGAGCAGTACTTC. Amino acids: CASSTRTGPCSYEQYF.

The CDR3 sequence: CATSDSSQQGDTEAFF. The CDR3 coding sequence is TGTGCCACCAGTGATTCGAGTCAACAGGGGGACACTGAAGCTTTCTTT. This chain connects TRBV24-1 to TRBJ1-1; 8 bases are a match to TRBD1. CDR1 and CDR2 from the germline V gene are KGHDR and SFDVKD. Unmatched junction bases numbered 7, after V lost 2 bases and J lost 3 bases. CDR3 length: 16 residues.

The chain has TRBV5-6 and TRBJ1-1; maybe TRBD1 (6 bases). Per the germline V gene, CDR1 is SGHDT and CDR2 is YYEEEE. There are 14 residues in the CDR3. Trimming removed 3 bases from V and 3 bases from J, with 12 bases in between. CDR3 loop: CASSWRGPYTEAFF. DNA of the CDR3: TGTGCCAGCAGCTGGCGGGGGCCATACACTGAAGCTTTCTTT.

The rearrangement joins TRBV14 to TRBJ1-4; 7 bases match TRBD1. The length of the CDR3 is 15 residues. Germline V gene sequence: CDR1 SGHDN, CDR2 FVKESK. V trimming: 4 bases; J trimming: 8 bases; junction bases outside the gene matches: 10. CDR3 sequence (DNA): TGTGCCAGCAGCCGGACGAGGGACAGAAAAGAAAAACTGTTTTTT. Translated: CASSRTRDRKEKLFF.